The source of this T cell receptor (beta chain) is a study of PD-L1 blockade in urothelial cancer. Whole-study findings and limits: Having blood TCR clonality under the median before treatment predicted better survival.

Assay used: immunoSEQ multiplex PCR; TCRdb lists only in-frame clones, some missing. This table holds about 130,000 clones, 70% to 85% found once. Concerning this clone: The target antigen is unknown.

The time point here: pretreatment peripheral blood. Anywhere from 1 to 8 samples came from each patient, spanning pretreatment and on-treatment. Germline assignment: CDR1 MDHEN and CDR2 SYDVKM. V was clipped by 4 bases and J by 6 bases; unmatched bases: 3. The CDR3 runs 15 residues. The chain links TRBV28 to TRBJ2-5; 15 bases are shared with TRBD2. The clonotype was recovered from a man aged 50-60 years with urothelial cancer. This sample comprised PBMCs, obtained around atezolizumab (anti-PD-L1) treatment. Written as DNA, the CDR3 is TGTGCCAGCAGTTGGACTAGCGGGAGGGGAAAGACCCAGTACTTC. Translation gives CASSWTSGRGKTQYF. Looking up the rest from reference TRBV28 and TRBJ2-5 gives the full variable domain: DVKVTQSSRYLVKRTGEKVFLECVQDMDHENMFWYRQDPGLGLRLIYFSYDVKMKEKGDIPEGYSVSREKKERFSLILESASTNQTSMYLCASSWTSGRGKTQYFGPGTRLLVL.